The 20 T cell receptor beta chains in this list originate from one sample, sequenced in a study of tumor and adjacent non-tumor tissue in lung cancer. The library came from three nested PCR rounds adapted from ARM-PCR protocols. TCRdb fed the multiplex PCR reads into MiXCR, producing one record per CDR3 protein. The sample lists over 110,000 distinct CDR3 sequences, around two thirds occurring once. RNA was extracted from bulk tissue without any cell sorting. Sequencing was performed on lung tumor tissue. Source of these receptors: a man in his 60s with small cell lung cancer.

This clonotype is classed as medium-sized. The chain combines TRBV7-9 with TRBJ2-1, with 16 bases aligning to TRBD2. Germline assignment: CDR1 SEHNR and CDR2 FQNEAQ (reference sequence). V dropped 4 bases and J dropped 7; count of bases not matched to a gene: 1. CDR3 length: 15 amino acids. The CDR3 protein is CASSSGLAGGNEQFF. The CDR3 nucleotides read TGTGCCAGCAGCTCGGGACTAGCGGGGGGGAATGAGCAGTTCTTC.

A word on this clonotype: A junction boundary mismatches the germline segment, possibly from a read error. CDR3: CSVGWDTQYF. CDR3 in DNA: TGTAGTGTTGGGTGGGATACGCAGTATTTT. This rearrangement joins TRBV20-1 to TRBJ2-3; D is unresolved. Germline V gene lookup returns CDR1 DFQATT and CDR2 SNEGSKA (reference sequence). The length of the CDR3 is 10 residues.

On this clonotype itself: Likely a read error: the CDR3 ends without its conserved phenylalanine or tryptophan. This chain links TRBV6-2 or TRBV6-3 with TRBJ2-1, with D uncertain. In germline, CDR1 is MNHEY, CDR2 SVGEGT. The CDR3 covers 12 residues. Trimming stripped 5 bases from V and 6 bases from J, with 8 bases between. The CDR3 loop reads CASSRTTNEQFS. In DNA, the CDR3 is TGTGCCAGCAGTCGGACGACCAATGAGCAGTTCTCC.

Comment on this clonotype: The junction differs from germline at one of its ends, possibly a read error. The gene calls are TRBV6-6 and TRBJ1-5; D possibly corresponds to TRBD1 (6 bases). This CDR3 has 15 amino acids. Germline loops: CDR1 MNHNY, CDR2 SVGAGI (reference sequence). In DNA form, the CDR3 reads TGTGCCAGCAGATCCGAGGACAGTAGCAGTCAGCCCCAGCATTTT. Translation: CASRSEDSSSQPQHF.

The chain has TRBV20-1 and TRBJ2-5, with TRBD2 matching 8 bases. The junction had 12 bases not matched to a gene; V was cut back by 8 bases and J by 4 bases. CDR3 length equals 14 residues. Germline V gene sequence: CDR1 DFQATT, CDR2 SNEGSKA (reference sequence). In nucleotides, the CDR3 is TGCAGTCTTCAACCGGGACTAGGTAGAGAGACCCAGTACTTC. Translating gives CSLQPGLGRETQYF.

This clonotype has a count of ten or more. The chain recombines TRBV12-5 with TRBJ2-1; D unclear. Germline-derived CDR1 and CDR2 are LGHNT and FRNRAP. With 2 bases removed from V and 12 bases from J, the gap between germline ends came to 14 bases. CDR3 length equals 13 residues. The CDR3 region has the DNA TGTGCTAGTGGTTTGATCCTCGGTCTTTGGCAGTTCTTC. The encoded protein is CASGLILGLWQFF.

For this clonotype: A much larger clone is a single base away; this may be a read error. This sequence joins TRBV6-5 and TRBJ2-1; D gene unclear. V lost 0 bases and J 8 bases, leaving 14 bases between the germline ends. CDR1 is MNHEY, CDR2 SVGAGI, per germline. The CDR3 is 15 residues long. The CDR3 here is CASSYSTPEPHEQFF. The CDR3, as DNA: TGTGCCAGCAGTTACTCGACCCCGGAACCCCATGAGCAGTTCTTC.

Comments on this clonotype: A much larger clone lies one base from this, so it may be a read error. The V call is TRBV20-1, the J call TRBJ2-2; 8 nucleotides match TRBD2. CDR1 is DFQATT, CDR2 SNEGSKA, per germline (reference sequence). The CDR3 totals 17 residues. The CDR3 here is CSARDLLAGPGSGVLFF. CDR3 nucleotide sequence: TGCAGTGCTAGAGATCTGCTAGCGGGCCCGGGGTCCGGGGTGCTGTTTTTT.

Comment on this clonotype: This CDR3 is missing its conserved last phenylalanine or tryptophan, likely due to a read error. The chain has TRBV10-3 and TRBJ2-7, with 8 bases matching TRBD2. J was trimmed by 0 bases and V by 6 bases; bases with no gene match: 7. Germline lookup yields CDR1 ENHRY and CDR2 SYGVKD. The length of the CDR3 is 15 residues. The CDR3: CAIRSAGESSYEQYI. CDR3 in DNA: TGTGCCATCAGATCAGCGGGAGAAAGCTCCTACGAGCAGTACATC.

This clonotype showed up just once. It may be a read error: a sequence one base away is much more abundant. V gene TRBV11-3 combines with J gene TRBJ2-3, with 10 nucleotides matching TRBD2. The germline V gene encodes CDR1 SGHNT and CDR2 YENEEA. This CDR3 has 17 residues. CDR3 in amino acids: CASSLGLAGVSIDTQYF. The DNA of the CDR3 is TGTGCCAGCAGCTTAGGACTAGCGGGCGTCAGCATAGATACGCAGTATTTT. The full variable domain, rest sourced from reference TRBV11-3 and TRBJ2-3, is EAGVVQSPRYKIIEKKQPVAFWCNPISGHNTLYWYLQNLGQGPELLIRYENEEAVDDSQLPKDRFSAERLKGVDSTLKIQPAELGDSAVYLCASSLGLAGVSIDTQYFGPGTRLTVL.

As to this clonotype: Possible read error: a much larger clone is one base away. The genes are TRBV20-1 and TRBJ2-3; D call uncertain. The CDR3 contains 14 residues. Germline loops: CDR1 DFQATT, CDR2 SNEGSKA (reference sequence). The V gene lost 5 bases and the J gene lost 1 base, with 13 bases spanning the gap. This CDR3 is CSASIGSGTDTQYF. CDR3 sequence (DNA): TGCAGTGCTTCGATCGGGTCCGGCACAGATACGCAGTATTTT.

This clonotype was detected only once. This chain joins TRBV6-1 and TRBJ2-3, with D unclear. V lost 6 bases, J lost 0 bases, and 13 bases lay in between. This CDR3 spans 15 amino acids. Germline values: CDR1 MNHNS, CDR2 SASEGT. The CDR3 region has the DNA TGTGCCAGCAGCGGGTGGGGATATAGCACAGATACGCAGTATTTT. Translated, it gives CASSGWGYSTDTQYF.

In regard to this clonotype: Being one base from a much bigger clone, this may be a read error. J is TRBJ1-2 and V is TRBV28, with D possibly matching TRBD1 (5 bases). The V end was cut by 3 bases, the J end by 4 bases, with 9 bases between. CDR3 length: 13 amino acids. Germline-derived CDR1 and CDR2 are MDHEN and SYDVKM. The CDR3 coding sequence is TGTGCCAGCAGTTTGGACACAATCTATGGCTACACCTTC. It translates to CASSLDTIYGYTF.

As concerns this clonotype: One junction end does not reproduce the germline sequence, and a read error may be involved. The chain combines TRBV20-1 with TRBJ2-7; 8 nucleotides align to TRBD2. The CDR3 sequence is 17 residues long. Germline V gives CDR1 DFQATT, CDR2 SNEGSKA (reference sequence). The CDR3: CSARGGTSGGVSYERYF. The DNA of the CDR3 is TGCAGTGCTAGAGGAGGGACTAGTGGGGGTGTGTCCTACGAGCGGTACTTC.

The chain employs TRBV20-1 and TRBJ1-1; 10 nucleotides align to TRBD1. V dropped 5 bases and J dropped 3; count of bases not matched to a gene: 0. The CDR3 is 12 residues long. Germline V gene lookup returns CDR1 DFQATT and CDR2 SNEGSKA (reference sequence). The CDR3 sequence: CSAGQGDTEAFF. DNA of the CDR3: TGCAGTGCTGGACAGGGGGACACTGAAGCTTTCTTT.

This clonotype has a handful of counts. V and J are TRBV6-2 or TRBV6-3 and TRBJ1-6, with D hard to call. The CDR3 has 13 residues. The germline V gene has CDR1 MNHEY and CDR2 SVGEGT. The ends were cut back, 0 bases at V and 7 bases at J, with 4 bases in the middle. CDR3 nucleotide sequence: TGTGCCAGCAGTTACTCGGGGAATTCACCCCTCCACTTT. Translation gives CASSYSGNSPLHF.

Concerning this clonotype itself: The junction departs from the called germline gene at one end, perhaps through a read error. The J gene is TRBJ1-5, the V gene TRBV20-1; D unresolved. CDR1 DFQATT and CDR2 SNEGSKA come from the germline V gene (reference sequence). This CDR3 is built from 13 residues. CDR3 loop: CSARDAGNQSQQF. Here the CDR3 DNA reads TGCAGTGCTAGAGACGCGGGCAATCAGTCCCAGCAATTT.

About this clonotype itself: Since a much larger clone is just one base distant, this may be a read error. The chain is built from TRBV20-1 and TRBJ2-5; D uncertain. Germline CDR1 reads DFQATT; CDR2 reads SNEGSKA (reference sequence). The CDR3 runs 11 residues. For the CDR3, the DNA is TGCAATTCTGGGCCGAGGGAGACCCAGTACTTC. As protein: CNSGPRETQYF.

CDR3 DNA sequence: TGTGCCAACAGCCCCACGTGGAGGTGGGGTACGCAGTATTTT. Translated: CANSPTWRWGTQYF. This chain uses TRBV12-3 or TRBV12-4 with TRBJ2-3, with D possibly being TRBD2 (5 bases). There are 14 residues in the CDR3. The V end lost 10 bases, the J end lost 8 bases, and 22 bases lay between the germline ends.

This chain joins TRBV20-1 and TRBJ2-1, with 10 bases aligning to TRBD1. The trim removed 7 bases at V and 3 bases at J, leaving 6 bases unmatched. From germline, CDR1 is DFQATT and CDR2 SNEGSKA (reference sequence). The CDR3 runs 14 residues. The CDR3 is CSVTGTGDYNEQFF. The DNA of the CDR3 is TGCAGTGTCACCGGGACAGGGGACTACAATGAGCAGTTCTTC.